This T cell receptor (beta chain) was found in a study of shared clonotypes between healthy human individuals (dated by TCRdb to between 2020 and 2021). About the study as a whole: A couple of women and a few men aged 18 to 49 years were included in the cohort. Per donor, three plates each were used for CD4 naive and CD4 memory, two for CD8 naive, and one for CD8 memory. Blood TCR repertoires of roughly five healthy adults were deeply sequenced to estimate repertoire size and the extent of clonotype sharing between individuals. To increase sequencing depth and limit assay-specific biases, TCR repertoire library preparation and sequencing were carried out by different laboratories using diverse techniques. Per donor, leukapheresis produced somewhere between about 0.8 and 9 billion PBMCs. General conclusions and limits of the study: Based on pairwise subsampling, the degree of clonotype sharing among donors was expected to be affected by sequencing depth. Compared with non-shared clonotypes, clonotypes shared by all four sorted-subset donors had higher generation probabilities. Because the study included a small number of donors, the genetic and exposure-history diversity represented was limited. Even with the large sequencing depth, rarefaction of the sorted-subset datasets indicated that sequencing was incomplete. Sampling was limited to blood, and TCR repertoires in tissue likely differ from TCR repertoires in blood. Sharing across a handful of donors was observed for about 4.8% of naive CD4, about 4% of naive CD8, over 2% of memory CD4, and roughly 0.4% of memory CD8 clonotypes. Estimated clonotype richness was generally larger for naive than for memory subsets.

Only one count was recorded for this clone. Its antigen is still unknown. Base qualities are not recorded, but no much larger clone differs from it by a single base. CDR1 LGHNT and CDR2 FRNRAP were looked up in the germline V gene. Its CDR3 holds 15 amino acids, cysteine through phenylalanine. The only DNA kept is the CDR3, 45 bases in frame from the first base. Relative to germline, V is 0 bases shorter and J is 1 base shorter, with 7 bases between their ends. Using the deep immunoSEQ assay, multiplex PCR amplified TCR CDR3 regions from genomic DNA. Genomic DNA extracted from each cell subset was distributed evenly over all wells of several immunoSEQ 96-well plates, and each plate served as one replicate. For sorted subsets, 200 to 250 ng of genomic DNA, equivalent to around 31,000 T cell genomes, went into each replicate PCR. Purified libraries were measured with a Qubit 3.0 fluorometer, size-checked on a Bioanalyzer 2100, and measured again with the KAPA Library Quantification kit. Every immunoSEQ 96-well plate was sequenced on a dedicated single-read 150-cycle Illumina NextSeq 550 flow cell. The authors' pipeline ran thus. Because the immunoSEQ output held only junctional sequences and lacked quality scores, the filtering could not match the filtering applied to full-length reads. Sequences were annotated with PyIR, a Python wrapper for IgBLAST v1.9, and V/J genes and CDR3 were assigned using IMGT germline references. Reads with weak V/J assignments (E-value above 1e-6), missing CDR3, stop codons, out-of-frame junctions, or ambiguous translated residues were removed. A V3J clonotype was defined by an identical inferred V gene, J gene, and CDR3 amino acid sequence. Percentage overlap between repertoires was computed as shared unique clonotypes divided by the size of the smaller repertoire. Richness of each repertoire was evaluated using RTK rarefaction, the Chao1 estimator, and Recon v2.1 estimates of unobserved clonotypes. Generation probabilities were computed with OLGA for all TCRbeta clonotypes obtained by the gDNA method from four donors. The clones in this table, taken by TCRdb from immuneACCESS, are in-frame only. Not every clone is retained; where verified, under half of the shortfall comes from an unresolved V gene, and the cause of the rest is unknown. V and J calls and clone size are those listed in that table; D and trimming were worked out from the DNA. This sample holds under 2,500,000 clones; under 97% were observed only once. The ten largest account for approximately 0.13% of the sample.

Healthy HIV-negative adults with no recently reported acute infections or vaccinations were included as donors. Only Caucasian adults living in Nashville, Tennessee, USA were represented among the donors. CD4+ T cells were enriched by magnetic negative selection; naive cells were then positively selected on CD45RA, and the negative fraction formed the memory subset. Blood was collected by leukapheresis, and PBMCs were isolated by Ficoll-Histopaque density gradient centrifugation and then cryopreserved in liquid nitrogen vapor phase. Analytical flow cytometry was used to check the purity and quantity of every magnetically sorted T cell population. Genomic DNA was isolated from every sorted fraction and measured by UV absorbance on a Nanodrop 2000c.

The sequence came from a man between 18 and 29 years old in good health. Sequenced: naive CD4+ T cells sorted from blood. What the cell subset or site label conveys for this sample: CD45RA+ positively selected. In this chain, TRBV12-5 is recombined with TRBJ1-5; the D gene cannot be resolved reliably. The DNA is TGTGCTAGTGGTTTGGTTCTTGGGAGCAATCAGCCCCAGCATTTT. It encodes CASGLVLGSNQPQHF.